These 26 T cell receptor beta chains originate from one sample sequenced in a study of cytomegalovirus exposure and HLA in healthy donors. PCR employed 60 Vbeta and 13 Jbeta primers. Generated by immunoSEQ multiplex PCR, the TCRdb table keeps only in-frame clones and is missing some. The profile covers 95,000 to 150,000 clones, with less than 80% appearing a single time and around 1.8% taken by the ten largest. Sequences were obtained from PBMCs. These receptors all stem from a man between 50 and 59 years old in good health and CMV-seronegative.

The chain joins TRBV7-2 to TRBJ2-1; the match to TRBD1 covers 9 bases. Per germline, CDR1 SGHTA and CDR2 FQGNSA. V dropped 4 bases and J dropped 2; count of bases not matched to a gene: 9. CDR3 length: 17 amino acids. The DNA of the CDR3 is TGTGCCAGCAGCTCCAACTGGGACAGGGTTACCTACAATGAGCAGTTCTTC. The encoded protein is CASSSNWDRVTYNEQFF.

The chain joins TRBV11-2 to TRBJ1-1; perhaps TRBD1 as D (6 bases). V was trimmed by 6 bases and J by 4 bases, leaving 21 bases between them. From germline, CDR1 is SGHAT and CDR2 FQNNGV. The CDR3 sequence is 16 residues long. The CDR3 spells CASRAFGGRTGTEAFF. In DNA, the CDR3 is TGTGCCAGCAGAGCTTTCGGGGGGCGAACGGGCACTGAAGCTTTCTTT.

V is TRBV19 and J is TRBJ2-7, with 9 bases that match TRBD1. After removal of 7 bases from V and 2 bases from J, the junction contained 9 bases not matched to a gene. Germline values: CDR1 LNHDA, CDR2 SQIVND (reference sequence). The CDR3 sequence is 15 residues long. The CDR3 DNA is TGTGCCAGTACCTCTGGGACAGGGAGACCCTACGAGCAGTACTTC. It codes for CASTSGTGRPYEQYF.

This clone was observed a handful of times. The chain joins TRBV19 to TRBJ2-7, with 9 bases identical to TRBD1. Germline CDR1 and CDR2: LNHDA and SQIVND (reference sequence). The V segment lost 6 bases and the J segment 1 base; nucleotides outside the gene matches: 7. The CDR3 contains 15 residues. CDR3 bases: TGTGCCAGTAGCCCCCAACAGGGGGCGTCCTACGAGCAGTACTTC. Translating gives CASSPQQGASYEQYF.

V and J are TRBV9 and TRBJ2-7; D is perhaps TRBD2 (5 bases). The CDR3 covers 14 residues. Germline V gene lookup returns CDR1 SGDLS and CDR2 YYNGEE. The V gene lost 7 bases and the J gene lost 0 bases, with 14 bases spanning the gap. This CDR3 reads CASATGVSSYEQYF. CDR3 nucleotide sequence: TGTGCCAGCGCCACCGGGGTTAGCTCCTACGAGCAGTACTTC.

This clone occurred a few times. Written as DNA, the CDR3 is TGTGCCAGCAGCTCGTTTTCTAGCGGGGGGGTCAATGAGCAGTTCTTC. Amino acids: CASSSFSSGGVNEQFF. This rearrangement joins TRBV11-2 to TRBJ2-1, with 12 bases fitting TRBD2. V dropped 4 bases and J dropped 6; count of bases not matched to a gene: 7. The CDR3 sequence is 16 residues long. Germline CDR1 reads SGHAT; CDR2 reads FQNNGV.

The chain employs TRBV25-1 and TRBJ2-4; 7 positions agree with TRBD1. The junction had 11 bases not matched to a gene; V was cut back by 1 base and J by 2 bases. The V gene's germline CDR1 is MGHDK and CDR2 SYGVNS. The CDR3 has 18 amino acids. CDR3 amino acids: CASSEFGGQQGTKNIQYF. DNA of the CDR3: TGTGCCAGCAGTGAATTTGGGGGCCAACAGGGGACCAAAAACATTCAGTACTTC.

The CDR3 region has the DNA TGCGCCAGCAGCCAAGATGGGAGGGAAGTAAACGGCTACACCTTC. It translates to CASSQDGREVNGYTF. The chain joins TRBV4-1 to TRBJ1-2; D call uncertain. CDR3 length: 15 amino acids. CDR1 is MGHRA, CDR2 YSYEKL, per germline. The ends were cut back, 0 bases at V and 8 bases at J, with 16 bases in the middle.

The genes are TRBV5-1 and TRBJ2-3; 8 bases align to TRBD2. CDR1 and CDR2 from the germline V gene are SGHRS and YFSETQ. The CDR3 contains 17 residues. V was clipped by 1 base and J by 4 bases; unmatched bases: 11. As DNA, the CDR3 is TGCGCCAGCAGCTTGTATGGGCTAGCGGGCGAGGCAGATACGCAGTATTTT. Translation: CASSLYGLAGEADTQYF.

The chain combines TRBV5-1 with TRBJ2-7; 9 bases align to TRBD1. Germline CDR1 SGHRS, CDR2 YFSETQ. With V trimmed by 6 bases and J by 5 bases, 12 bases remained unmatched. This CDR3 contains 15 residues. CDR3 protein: CASKPATGGTNEQYF. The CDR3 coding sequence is TGCGCCAGCAAACCGGCCACAGGGGGCACGAACGAGCAGTACTTC.

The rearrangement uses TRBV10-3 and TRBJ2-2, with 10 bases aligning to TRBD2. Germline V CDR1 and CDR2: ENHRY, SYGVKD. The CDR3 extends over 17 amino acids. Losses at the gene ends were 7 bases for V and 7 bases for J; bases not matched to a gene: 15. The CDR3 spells CAITNGLAEPLGGELFF. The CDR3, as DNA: TGTGCCATCACCAACGGACTAGCGGAACCTCTTGGCGGGGAGCTGTTTTTT.

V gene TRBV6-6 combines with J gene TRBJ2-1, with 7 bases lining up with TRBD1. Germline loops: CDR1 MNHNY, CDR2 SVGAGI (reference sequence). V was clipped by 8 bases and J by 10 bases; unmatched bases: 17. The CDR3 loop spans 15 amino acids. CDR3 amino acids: CASPEGDRDLTEQFF. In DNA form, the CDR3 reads TGTGCCAGCCCCGAGGGAGACAGGGATTTGACGGAGCAGTTCTTC.

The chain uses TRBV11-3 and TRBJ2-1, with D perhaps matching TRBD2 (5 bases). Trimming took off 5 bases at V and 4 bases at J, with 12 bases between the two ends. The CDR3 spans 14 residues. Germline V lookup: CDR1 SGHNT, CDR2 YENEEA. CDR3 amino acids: CASSPDGDYNEQFF. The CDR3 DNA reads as TGTGCCAGCAGCCCCGACGGGGATTACAATGAGCAGTTCTTC.

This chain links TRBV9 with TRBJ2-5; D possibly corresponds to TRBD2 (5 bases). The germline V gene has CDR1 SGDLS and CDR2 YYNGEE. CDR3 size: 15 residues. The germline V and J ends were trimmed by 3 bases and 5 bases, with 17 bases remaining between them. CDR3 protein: CASSGSRGALETQYF. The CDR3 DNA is TGTGCCAGCAGCGGCTCCCGGGGAGCGCTGGAGACCCAGTACTTC.

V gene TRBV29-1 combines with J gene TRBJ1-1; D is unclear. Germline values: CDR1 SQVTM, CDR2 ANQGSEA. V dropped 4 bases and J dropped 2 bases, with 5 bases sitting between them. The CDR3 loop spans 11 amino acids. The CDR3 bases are TGCAGCGTTGGGCCTAACACTGAAGCTTTCTTT. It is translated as CSVGPNTEAFF.

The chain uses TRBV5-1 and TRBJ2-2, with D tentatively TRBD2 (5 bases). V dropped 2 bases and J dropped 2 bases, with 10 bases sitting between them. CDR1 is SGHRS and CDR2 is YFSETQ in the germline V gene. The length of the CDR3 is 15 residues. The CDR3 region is CASSLSLENTGELFF. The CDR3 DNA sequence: TGCGCCAGCAGCTTATCACTAGAAAACACCGGGGAGCTGTTTTTT.

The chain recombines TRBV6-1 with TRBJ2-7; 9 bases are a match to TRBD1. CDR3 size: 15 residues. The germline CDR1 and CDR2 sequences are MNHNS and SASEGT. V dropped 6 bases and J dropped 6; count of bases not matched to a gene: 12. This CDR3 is CASRSGDRASGEQYV. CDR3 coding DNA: TGTGCCAGCAGGAGCGGGGACAGGGCCTCCGGCGAGCAGTACGTC.

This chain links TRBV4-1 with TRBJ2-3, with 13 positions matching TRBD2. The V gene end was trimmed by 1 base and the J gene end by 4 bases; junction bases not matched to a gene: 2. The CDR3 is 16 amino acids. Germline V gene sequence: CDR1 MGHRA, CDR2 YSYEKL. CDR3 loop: CASSQAGTSGADTQYF. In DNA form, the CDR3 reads TGCGCCAGCAGCCAAGCTGGGACTAGCGGGGCAGATACGCAGTATTTT.

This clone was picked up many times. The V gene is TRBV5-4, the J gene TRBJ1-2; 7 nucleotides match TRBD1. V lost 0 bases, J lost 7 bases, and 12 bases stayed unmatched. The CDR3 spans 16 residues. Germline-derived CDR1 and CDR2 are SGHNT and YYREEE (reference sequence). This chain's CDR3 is CASSLVPRQGVSGYTF. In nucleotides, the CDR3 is TGTGCCAGCAGCTTGGTCCCGAGACAGGGTGTTTCTGGCTACACCTTC.

Here the CDR3 DNA reads TGTGCCAGCAGTGGGAGCCAGTGGTCCGGGGAGCTGTTTTTT. Amino acid sequence: CASSGSQWSGELFF. V gene TRBV6-5 combines with J gene TRBJ2-2; D may be TRBD2 (5 bases). The germline V gene has CDR1 MNHEY and CDR2 SVGAGI. There are 14 residues in the CDR3. Deletions cut 5 bases from V and 6 bases from J, with 13 bases between.

The CDR3 spells CASSARDYSTDTQYF. The CDR3 DNA reads as TGTGCCAGCAGTGCCCGGGACTACAGCACAGATACGCAGTATTTT. The chain links TRBV6-1 to TRBJ2-3; TRBD2 agrees at 7 bases. J was trimmed by 0 bases and V by 4 bases; bases with no gene match: 4. The length of the CDR3 is 15 residues. Germline V lookup: CDR1 MNHNS, CDR2 SASEGT.

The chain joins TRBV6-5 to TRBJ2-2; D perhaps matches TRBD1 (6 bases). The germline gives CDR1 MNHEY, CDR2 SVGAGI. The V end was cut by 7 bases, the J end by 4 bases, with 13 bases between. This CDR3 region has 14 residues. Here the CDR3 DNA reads TGTGCCAGCAAACTAGGACAGACCACCGGGGAGCTGTTTTTT. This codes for CASKLGQTTGELFF.

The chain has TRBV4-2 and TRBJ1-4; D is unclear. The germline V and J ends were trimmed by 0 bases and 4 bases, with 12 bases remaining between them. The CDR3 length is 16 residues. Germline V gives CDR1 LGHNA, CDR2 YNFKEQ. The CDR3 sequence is CASSQDWRRVNEKLFF. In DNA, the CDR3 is TGTGCCAGCAGCCAAGATTGGAGGAGAGTTAATGAAAAACTGTTTTTT.

CDR3: CASSFGAGVSYGYTF. For the CDR3, the DNA is TGTGCCAGCAGCTTCGGGGCAGGGGTTAGCTATGGCTACACCTTC. V usage is TRBV5-4 and J usage is TRBJ1-2, with a tentative D call TRBD1 (6 bases). Germline CDR1 is SGHNT and CDR2 is YYREEE (reference sequence). This CDR3 contains 15 residues. V was trimmed by 2 bases and J by 4 bases, leaving 15 bases between them.

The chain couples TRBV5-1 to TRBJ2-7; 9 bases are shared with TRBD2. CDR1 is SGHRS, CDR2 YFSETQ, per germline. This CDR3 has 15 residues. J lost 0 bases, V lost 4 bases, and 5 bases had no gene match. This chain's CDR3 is CASSRSGGNSYEQYF. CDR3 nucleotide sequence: TGCGCCAGCAGCCGGAGCGGGGGGAACTCCTACGAGCAGTACTTC.

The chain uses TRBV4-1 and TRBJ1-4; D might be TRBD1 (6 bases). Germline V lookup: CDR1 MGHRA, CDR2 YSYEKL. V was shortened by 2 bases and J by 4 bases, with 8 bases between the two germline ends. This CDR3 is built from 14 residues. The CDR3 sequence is CASSQQQGNEKLFF. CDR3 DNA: TGCGCCAGCAGCCAACAACAGGGTAATGAAAAACTGTTTTTT.